These 26 T cell receptor beta chains were sequenced from one sample in a study of shared clonotypes between healthy human individuals. Clones were read by immunoSEQ multiplex PCR, and TCRdb kept only the in-frame ones, dropping some. The repertoire has about 1 million clones, about 76% of them found once; the top ten carry 1.4%. Sample: memory CD4+ T cells sorted from blood. The subset here: CD45RA-negative fraction. These receptors came from a man between 18 and 29 years old in good health.

The chain couples TRBV5-5 to TRBJ2-5; 9 nucleotides agree with TRBD1. CDR1 and CDR2 from the germline V gene are SGHKS and YYEKEE (reference sequence). J was trimmed by 6 bases and V by 0 bases; bases with no gene match: 6. This CDR3 has 15 residues. The CDR3 reads CASSLGGTGIQTQYF. In nucleotides, the CDR3 is TGTGCCAGCAGCTTGGGAGGGACAGGGATACAGACCCAGTACTTC.

The V and J genes are TRBV19 and TRBJ2-2; TRBD1 agrees at 9 bases. V trimming: 6 bases; J trimming: 7 bases; junction bases outside the gene matches: 6. Germline V lookup: CDR1 LNHDA, CDR2 SQIVND (reference sequence). CDR3 size: 14 residues. Here the CDR3 DNA reads TGTGCCAGTAGCCAACAGGGGGCAGGCGGGGAGCTGTTTTTT. Encoded protein: CASSQQGAGGELFF.

This clone was observed once. This chain connects TRBV7-2 to TRBJ2-7; TRBD2 agrees at 13 bases. The junction had 3 bases not matched to a gene; V was cut back by 2 bases and J by 5 bases. Germline V gene lookup returns CDR1 SGHTA and CDR2 FQGNSA. This CDR3 has 15 residues. The CDR3 region has the DNA TGTGCCAGCAGCTTATGGACTAGCGGGAGAAACGAGCAGTACTTC. Translating gives CASSLWTSGRNEQYF.

This clone appeared many times. The chain has TRBV19 and TRBJ1-5; D is uncertain. The CDR3 totals 13 residues. The ends were cut back, 5 bases at V and 4 bases at J, with 9 bases in the middle. Germline values: CDR1 LNHDA, CDR2 SQIVND (reference sequence). The CDR3 coding sequence is TGTGCCAGTAGTTCGACTCTGAATCAGCCCCAGCATTTT. Protein sequence: CASSSTLNQPQHF.

This chain connects TRBV7-2 to TRBJ2-5, with 14 bases aligning to TRBD2. The germline gives CDR1 SGHTA, CDR2 FQGNSA. The V and J ends lost 6 bases and 7 bases, in that order; junction bases with no gene match: 13. CDR3 length: 17 residues. The CDR3 protein is CASRPTGGGLAGGTQYF. The DNA of the CDR3 is TGTGCCAGCAGACCGACTGGGGGCGGACTAGCGGGAGGGACCCAGTACTTC.

The chain carries TRBV2 and TRBJ1-1, with D maybe TRBD1 (6 bases). Germline V gives CDR1 SNHLY, CDR2 FYNNEI. The V end lost 6 bases, the J end lost 5 bases, and 10 bases lay between the germline ends. There are 12 residues in the CDR3. CDR3 bases: TGTGCCAGCAGAGCAGACAGGACTGAAGCTTTCTTT. Protein sequence: CASRADRTEAFF.

The chain joins TRBV6-5 to TRBJ2-7, with 8 bases fitting TRBD2. The trim removed 8 bases at V and 0 bases at J, leaving 9 bases unmatched. Germline V lookup: CDR1 MNHEY, CDR2 SVGAGI. This CDR3 has 15 amino acids. CDR3 sequence reads: CASATPGTSSYEQYF. DNA of the CDR3: TGTGCCAGCGCCACACCCGGGACTAGCTCCTACGAGCAGTACTTC.

This clone was seen only a few times. Other nucleotide sequences in the sample specify the same CDR3. The rearrangement uses TRBV6-5 and TRBJ1-1; D gene unclear. This CDR3 has 12 residues. Germline CDR1 reads MNHEY; CDR2 reads SVGAGI. Trimming left V 6 bases short and J 4 bases short, with 9 bases between. CDR3 sequence: CASSSLGTEAFF. The CDR3 region has the DNA TGTGCCAGCAGCTCACTGGGCACTGAAGCTTTCTTT.

The rearrangement links TRBV7-2 to TRBJ2-7; the match to TRBD1 covers 7 bases. J gave up 1 base and V 2 bases, and 5 bases lay outside the gene matches. Germline V lookup: CDR1 SGHTA, CDR2 FQGNSA. The CDR3 has 15 amino acids. The CDR3 DNA reads TGTGCCAGCAGCTTAACAGGGGCCGGTTCCTACGAGCAGTACTTC. This encodes CASSLTGAGSYEQYF. Together with reference TRBV7-2 and TRBJ2-7, the CDR3 gives the full variable domain: GAGVSQSPSNKVTEKGKDVELRCDPISGHTALYWYRQSLGQGLEFLIYFQGNSAPDKSGLPSDRFSAERTGGSVSTLTIQRTQQEDSAVYLCASSLTGAGSYEQYFGPGTRLTVT.

CDR3 region: CASSPQYYLNEQFF. CDR3 sequence (DNA): TGTGCCAGCAGCCCCCAATACTACCTCAATGAGCAGTTCTTC. The V and J genes are TRBV7-2 and TRBJ2-1; D is unresolved. Trimming shortened V by 5 bases and J by 6 bases, and 14 bases separated the two germline ends. The CDR3 extends over 14 amino acids. From germline, CDR1 is SGHTA and CDR2 FQGNSA.

This chain connects TRBV5-6 to TRBJ2-1, with 11 positions matching TRBD2. Germline V lookup: CDR1 SGHDT, CDR2 YYEEEE. The CDR3 extends over 16 amino acids. V trimming: 4 bases; J trimming: 9 bases; junction bases outside the gene matches: 12. CDR3 bases: TGTGCCAGCAGCACCAGTCAACTAGCGGGAGCGGGTGAGCAGTTCTTC. As protein: CASSTSQLAGAGEQFF.

This rearrangement joins TRBV27 to TRBJ2-1; tentative D call: TRBD1 (6 bases). Germline CDR1 and CDR2: MNHEY and SMNVEV (reference sequence). This CDR3 region has 15 residues. Trimming removed 4 bases from V and 2 bases from J, with 12 bases in between. CDR3 amino acids: CASSSLGTPYNEQFF. CDR3 sequence (DNA): TGTGCCAGCAGTTCCCTCGGGACACCCTACAATGAGCAGTTCTTC.

In its sample, this clone was seen once. The chain combines TRBV5-4 with TRBJ2-3; D gene uncertain. The CDR3 contains 15 residues. The germline V gene has CDR1 SGHNT and CDR2 YYREEE (reference sequence). Trimming left V 2 bases short and J 0 bases short, with 10 bases between. The DNA for the CDR3 is TGTGCCAGCAGCTTTCGGCTATCTAGCACAGATACGCAGTATTTT. Its translation: CASSFRLSSTDTQYF.

V gene TRBV18 combines with J gene TRBJ2-7; D might be TRBD1 or TRBD2, each matching 10 bases. Germline CDR1 and CDR2: KGHSH and LQKENI. The ends were cut back, 4 bases at V and 3 bases at J, with 28 bases in the middle. This CDR3 is 19 amino acids long. The CDR3 protein is CASSLWTGGTSGKLYEQYF. Written as DNA, the CDR3 is TGTGCCAGCTCACTCTGGACAGGGGGAACTAGCGGGAAACTCTACGAGCAGTACTTC.

This clone occurred many times. This sequence joins TRBV14 and TRBJ1-2, with 7 bases lining up with TRBD1. Germline CDR1 SGHDN, CDR2 FVKESK. CDR3 size: 14 residues. V lost 5 bases and J lost 2; bases outside the gene matches: 5. The CDR3 DNA follows: TGTGCCAGCAGCGTGCTGGGACAGAACTATGGCTACACCTTC. Protein: CASSVLGQNYGYTF.

The chain has TRBV6-1 and TRBJ1-4; TRBD1 matches 8 bases. This CDR3 is built from 15 residues. Germline CDR1 and CDR2: MNHNS and SASEGT. After removal of 6 bases from V and 4 bases from J, the junction contained 7 bases not matched to a gene. The CDR3 nucleotides read TGTGCCAGCAGCGCCAGGGGGCGCATTAATGAAAAACTGTTTTTT. Translated, it gives CASSARGRINEKLFF.

This chain connects TRBV6-5 to TRBJ2-1; 10 nucleotides line up with TRBD2. The trim removed 7 bases at V and 8 bases at J, leaving 8 bases unmatched. The CDR3 length is 14 residues. Germline loops: CDR1 MNHEY, CDR2 SVGAGI. The CDR3 DNA sequence: TGTGCCAGCATAAAGGCTAGCGGGAGTTATGAGCAGTTCTTC. It specifies CASIKASGSYEQFF.

V gene TRBV19 combines with J gene TRBJ1-6; 8 nucleotides agree with TRBD1. V was clipped by 5 bases and J by 6 bases; unmatched bases: 6. The CDR3 has 15 residues. Germline CDR1 is LNHDA and CDR2 is SQIVND (reference sequence). The CDR3 DNA sequence: TGTGCCAGTAGTGGACCGGGACAGGCTAATTCACCCCTCCACTTT. Its translation: CASSGPGQANSPLHF.

The chain couples TRBV30 to TRBJ1-3; D gene uncertain. Trimming left V 4 bases short and J 8 bases short, with 9 bases between. CDR1 and CDR2 from the germline V gene are GTSNPN and SVGIG (reference sequence). The CDR3 is 11 amino acids. The CDR3 DNA is TGTGCCTGGACCCCCAAAGACACCATATATTTT. Translated: CAWTPKDTIYF.

Concerning this clone itself: Other DNA sequences in this sample translate to the same CDR3. The chain combines TRBV18 with TRBJ2-5; D is undetermined. This CDR3 contains 13 residues. Per the germline V gene, CDR1 is KGHSH and CDR2 is LQKENI. V gave up 2 bases and J gave up 0 bases, with 4 bases separating them. The CDR3 reads CASSPGYQETQYF. For the CDR3, the DNA is TGTGCCAGCTCACCAGGGTACCAAGAGACCCAGTACTTC.

V and J are TRBV15 and TRBJ2-1, with 9 nucleotides matching TRBD2. The germline V gene has CDR1 LNHNV and CDR2 YYDKDF (reference sequence). Trimming cost V 3 bases and J 6 bases; bases outside gene matches: 6. CDR3 size: 15 residues. This CDR3 reads CATSSVAGAGNEQFF. The CDR3 DNA sequence: TGTGCCACCAGCAGCGTAGCGGGAGCAGGCAATGAGCAGTTCTTC.

The rearrangement uses TRBV18 and TRBJ1-1, with D hard to call. The CDR3 has 13 amino acids. The V gene's germline CDR1 is KGHSH and CDR2 LQKENI. V was shortened by 0 bases and J by 11 bases, with 13 bases between the two germline ends. CDR3 region: CASSPPTREWAFF. The CDR3 DNA sequence: TGTGCCAGCTCACCACCCACCCGGGAGTGGGCTTTCTTT.

This sequence joins TRBV29-1 and TRBJ1-2; D is ambiguous. Germline CDR1 is SQVTM and CDR2 is ANQGSEA. V lost 4 bases and J 1 base, leaving 10 bases between the germline ends. The CDR3 is 13 amino acids. The CDR3 here is CSVVPGFNYGYTF. Written as DNA, the CDR3 is TGCAGCGTTGTTCCCGGTTTTAACTATGGCTACACCTTC.

The chain carries TRBV7-9 and TRBJ2-2; D is undetermined. The germline V and J ends were trimmed by 3 bases and 5 bases, with 10 bases remaining between them. The CDR3 sequence is 14 residues long. Germline CDR1 reads SEHNR; CDR2 reads FQNEAQ (reference sequence). The CDR3 here is CASSLERRTGELFF. CDR3 DNA sequence: TGTGCCAGCAGCTTGGAAAGACGAACCGGGGAGCTGTTTTTT. Full variable domain (outside the CDR3, taken from reference TRBV7-9 and TRBJ2-2): DTGVSQNPRHKITKRGQNVTFRCDPISEHNRLYWYRQTLGQGPEFLTYFQNEAQLEKSRLLSDRFSAERPKGSFSTLEIQRTEQGDSAMYLCASSLERRTGELFFGEGSRLTVL.

The chain employs TRBV27 and TRBJ2-3; D remains ambiguous. V dropped 2 bases and J dropped 0 bases, with 6 bases sitting between them. Germline CDR1 MNHEY, CDR2 SMNVEV (reference sequence). The CDR3 runs to 14 residues. For the CDR3, the DNA is TGTGCCAGCAGTTTACGGCGGAGCACAGATACGCAGTATTTT. It translates to CASSLRRSTDTQYF.

The chain is built from TRBV18 and TRBJ1-2; D possibly corresponds to TRBD1 (5 bases). V shed 3 bases and J shed 4 bases, with 15 bases lying between them. The length of the CDR3 is 15 residues. The germline gives CDR1 KGHSH, CDR2 LQKENI. CDR3 DNA sequence: TGTGCCAGCTCACCCTCATCGGGGGGTGGCTATGGCTACACCTTC. This translates into CASSPSSGGGYGYTF.